This TCR beta chain was documented in a study of blood T cell repertoires in COVID-19. The CDR3 contains 16 residues. Germline V gives CDR1 KGHSH, CDR2 LQKENI. V shed 3 bases and J 1 base; nucleotides not matched to a gene: 6. This clone appeared once. The table came from immunoSEQ multiplex PCR; TCRdb's copy has only in-frame clones and leaves some out. The table includes around 170,000 clones, around 67% detected once. The sequenced sample consisted of peripheral blood. The receptor comes from a woman of 80 years or more with acute or convalescent COVID-19. The J gene is TRBJ2-3, the V gene TRBV18; 8 positions match TRBD2. The CDR3 coding sequence is TGTGCCAGCTCACCCACTCGAGCGGGAGGCACAGATACGCAGTATTTT. Translated: CASSPTRAGGTDTQYF.